This T cell receptor beta chain was documented in a study of control samples from healthy donors and cancer patients. The assay was immunoSEQ multiplex PCR, and TCRdb's table has in-frame clones only and misses some. Found here are 120,000 or so clones, 89% of them singletons; the top ten hold roughly 40%. Germline CDR1 reads LNHDA; CDR2 reads SQIVND (reference sequence). The CDR3 is made up of 16 amino acids. Unmatched junction bases numbered 6, after V lost 6 bases and J lost 5 bases. The chain is built from TRBV19 and TRBJ2-3; TRBD2 agrees at 15 bases. The TCR originated in a man aged 45-60 years in good health. The material sequenced was blood. In nucleotides, the CDR3 is TGTGCCAGTAGCCGGACTAGCGGGGGGGCGGGAGATACGCAGTATTTT. This sequence encodes CASSRTSGGAGDTQYF.